This T cell receptor (beta chain) was recorded in a study of T cell responses to AZD1222 COVID-19 vaccine. Overall study: Timing groups of about 4 and about 12 weeks for second doses were pooled.

Data came from immunoSEQ multiplex PCR; TCRdb stores just in-frame clones and leaves some out. The sample holds 110,000 to 150,000 clones; 70% to 90% are singletons and the top ten take around 8%. This clone appeared a single time. The antigen remains undetermined. CDR1 is SGHNT, CDR2 YYREEE, per germline (reference sequence). Germline trimming cut 3 bases from V and 0 bases from J; bases unmatched to any gene: 11. The CDR3 is 18 amino acids. Study-level points and caveats: The reported proportion of spike-specific TCRs targeting unmutated variant regions was nearly half.

The sample was peripheral blood, taken on day 0 of AZD1222 vaccination. The chain joins TRBV5-4 to TRBJ1-5; TRBD1 matches at 8 bases. This receptor was taken from an adult in good health. This CDR3 is CASSSPGPGGNSNQPQHF. As DNA, the CDR3 is TGTGCCAGCAGCTCACCGGGGCCAGGGGGCAATAGCAATCAGCCCCAGCATTTT.